This T cell receptor beta chain was sequenced in a study of T cell responses to AZD1222 COVID-19 vaccine. Only in-frame clones appear in the TCRdb table, and some are missing; sequencing was by immunoSEQ multiplex PCR. The table has 95,000 to 150,000 clones, less than 90% seen once. The sequence was collected from an adult in good health. The sample was peripheral blood, taken on day 0 of AZD1222 vaccination.

CDR3 nucleotide sequence: TGTGCCAGCAGTTTCAGAGGGGCAGGTCACTACGAGCAGTACTTC. Translating gives CASSFRGAGHYEQYF. The J gene is TRBJ2-7, the V gene TRBV28, with D perhaps assigned TRBD1 or TRBD2 (5 bases each). V was cut by 3 bases and J by 3 bases, with 15 bases left in between. The CDR3 totals 15 residues. Germline V lookup: CDR1 MDHEN, CDR2 SYDVKM.